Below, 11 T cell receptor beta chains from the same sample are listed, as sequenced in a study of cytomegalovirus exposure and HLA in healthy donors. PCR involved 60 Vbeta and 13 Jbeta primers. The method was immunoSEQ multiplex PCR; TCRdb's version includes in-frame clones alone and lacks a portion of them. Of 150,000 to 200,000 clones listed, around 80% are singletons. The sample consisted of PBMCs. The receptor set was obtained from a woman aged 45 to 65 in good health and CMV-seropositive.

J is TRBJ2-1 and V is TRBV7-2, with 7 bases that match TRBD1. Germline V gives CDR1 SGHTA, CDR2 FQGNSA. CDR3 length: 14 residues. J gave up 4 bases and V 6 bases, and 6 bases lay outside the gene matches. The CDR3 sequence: CASSLGQLYNEQFF. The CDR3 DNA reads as TGTGCCAGCAGTCTGGGACAGCTTTACAATGAGCAGTTCTTC.

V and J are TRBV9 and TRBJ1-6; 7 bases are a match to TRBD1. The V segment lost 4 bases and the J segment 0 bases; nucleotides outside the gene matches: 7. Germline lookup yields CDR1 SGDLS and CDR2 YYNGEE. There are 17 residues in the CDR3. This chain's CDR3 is CASSPRTGLSYNSPLHF. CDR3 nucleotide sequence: TGTGCCAGCAGCCCGCGGACAGGTCTCTCCTATAATTCACCCCTCCACTTT.

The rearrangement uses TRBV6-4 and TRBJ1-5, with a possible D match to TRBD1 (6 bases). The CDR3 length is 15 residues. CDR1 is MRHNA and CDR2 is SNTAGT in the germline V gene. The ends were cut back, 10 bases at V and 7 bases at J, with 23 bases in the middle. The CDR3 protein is CAIPSSKGVEQPQHF. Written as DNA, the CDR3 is TGTGCCATCCCCTCGTCAAAGGGGGTAGAACAGCCCCAGCATTTT.

The CDR3 sequence: CATSIDRGTQHF. The CDR3 coding sequence is TGTGCCACCAGCATTGACCGGGGAACCCAGCATTTT. This chain connects TRBV15 to TRBJ1-5; D remains unclear. The germline V and J ends were trimmed by 4 bases and 11 bases, with 12 bases remaining between them. CDR1 LNHNV and CDR2 YYDKDF come from the germline V gene (reference sequence). This CDR3 has 12 residues.

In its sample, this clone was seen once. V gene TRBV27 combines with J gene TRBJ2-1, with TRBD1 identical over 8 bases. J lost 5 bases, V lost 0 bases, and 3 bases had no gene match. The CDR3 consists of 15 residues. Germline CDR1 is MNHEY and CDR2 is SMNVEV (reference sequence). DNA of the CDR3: TGTGCCAGCAGTTTATCCAGGGGGCTTAACAATGAGCAGTTCTTC. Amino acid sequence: CASSLSRGLNNEQFF.

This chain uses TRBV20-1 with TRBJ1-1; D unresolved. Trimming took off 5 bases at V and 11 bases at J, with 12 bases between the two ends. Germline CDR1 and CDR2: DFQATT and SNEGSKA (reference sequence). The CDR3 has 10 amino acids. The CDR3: CSAPGGHAFF. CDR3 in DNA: TGCAGTGCTCCCGGCGGGCATGCTTTCTTT.

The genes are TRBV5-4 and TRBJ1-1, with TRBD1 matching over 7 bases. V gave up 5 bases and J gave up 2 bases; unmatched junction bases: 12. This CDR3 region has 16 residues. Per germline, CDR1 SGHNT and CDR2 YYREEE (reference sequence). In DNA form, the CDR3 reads TGTGCCAGCAGTTTTGCAACCGGGACAGTCAACACTGAAGCTTTCTTT. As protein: CASSFATGTVNTEAFF.

CDR3 region: CASRPGQRHNEQFF. The CDR3 DNA follows: TGTGCCAGCCGTCCGGGACAGCGCCACAATGAGCAGTTCTTC. The chain combines TRBV6-5 with TRBJ2-1; 7 bases agree with TRBD1. J gave up 5 bases and V 8 bases, and 9 bases lay outside the gene matches. Germline CDR1 is MNHEY and CDR2 is SVGAGI. The CDR3 has 14 residues.

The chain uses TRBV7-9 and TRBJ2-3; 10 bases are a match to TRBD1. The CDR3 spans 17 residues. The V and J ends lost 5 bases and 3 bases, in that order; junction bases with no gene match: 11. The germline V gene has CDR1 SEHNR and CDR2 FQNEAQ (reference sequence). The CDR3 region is CASSLTKPGQGTDTQYF. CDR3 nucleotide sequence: TGTGCCAGCAGCCTAACAAAGCCGGGACAGGGGACAGATACGCAGTATTTT. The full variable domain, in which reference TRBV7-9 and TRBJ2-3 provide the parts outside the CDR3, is DTGVSQNPRHKITKRGQNVTFRCDPISEHNRLYWYRQTLGQGPEFLTYFQNEAQLEKSRLLSDRFSAERPKGSFSTLEIQRTEQGDSAMYLCASSLTKPGQGTDTQYFGPGTRLTVL.

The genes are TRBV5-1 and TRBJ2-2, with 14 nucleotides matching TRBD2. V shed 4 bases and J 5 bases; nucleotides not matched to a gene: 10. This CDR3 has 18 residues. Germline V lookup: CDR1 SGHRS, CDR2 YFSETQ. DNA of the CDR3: TGCGCCAGCAGCGGAATGGGACTAGCGGGAGCAGGGACCGGGGAGCTGTTTTTT. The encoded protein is CASSGMGLAGAGTGELFF.

Here the CDR3 DNA reads TGTGCCAGCAGCCGGCTCAAAGCGGTTGTAGTCTATGAGCAGTTCTTC. This encodes CASSRLKAVVVYEQFF. J is TRBJ2-1 and V is TRBV7-9, with D perhaps TRBD2 (5 bases). V shed 5 bases and J shed 8 bases, with 22 bases lying between them. Germline CDR1 reads SEHNR; CDR2 reads FQNEAQ (reference sequence). The CDR3 sequence is 16 residues long.